These T cell receptor beta chains were read from a single sample in a study of type 1 regulatory T cells. TCRdb analysed the reads with MiXCR anew, one entry per CDR3 protein. The sample shows about 71,000 distinct CDR3 sequences, around 21% of them seen only once. The antigens of these receptors remain unknown. Specimen: cultured type 1 regulatory T (Tr1) cells, either the whole culture or a sorted fraction (not recorded which). The receptors were gathered from a human donor in good health. Each CDR3 is given with its conserved first and last residue. The D gene is left open where the match is weak. Size is stated for part of the rows, as once, few or many counts, or as a class when the clone is expanded.

d_call clone_size j_call v_call cdr3_nt cdr3_aa
. few TRBJ1-2 TRBV5-4 TGTGCCAGCAGCCCCCGAACGGCTAACTATGGCTACACCTTC CASSPRTANYGYTF
TRBD1 . TRBJ1-5 TRBV6-1 TGTGCCAGCAGTGGAGGGGACAGACCCAATCAGCCCCAGCATTTT CASSGGDRPNQPQHF
TRBD2 many TRBJ2-5 TRBV12-3/TRBV12-4 TGTGCCAGTCTAGCGGGAGTTAGAGAAGAGACCCAGTACTTC CASLAGVREETQYF
TRBD2 . TRBJ2-7 TRBV28 TGTGCCAGCAGTTCGAGGGGTAGCGGGTTCTACGAGCAGTACTTC CASSSRGSGFYEQYF
. . TRBJ2-7 TRBV29-1 TGCAGCGTTGCCAGGGCATACGAGCAGTACTTC CSVARAYEQYF
TRBD2 . TRBJ2-2 TRBV12-3/TRBV12-4 TGTGCCAGCAGCCCCACCCTAGCGGGAGCCGGGGAGCTGTTTTTT CASSPTLAGAGELFF
TRBD2 . TRBJ2-1 TRBV7-3 TGTGCCAGCAGCATTAGCGGGATCTACAATGAGCAGTTCTTC CASSISGIYNEQFF
TRBD2 few TRBJ2-1 TRBV27 TGTGCCAGCAGTTTGTCGGGGGGATACAATGAGCAGTTCTTC CASSLSGGYNEQFF
. . TRBJ2-7 TRBV7-2 TGTGCCAGCAGCTTAGGACCCGTAAACTACGAGCAGTACTTC CASSLGPVNYEQYF
. many TRBJ2-3 TRBV24-1 TGTGCCACCAGTGATCCATCCTTCGTACCAGGAGGGGTAGTCGGCACAGATACGCAGTATTTT CATSDPSFVPGGVVGTDTQYF
. few TRBJ1-4 TRBV7-9 TGTGCCAGCAGCCAGACGGGACAAACTAATGAAAAACTGTTTTTT CASSQTGQTNEKLFF
TRBD1 . TRBJ1-2 TRBV28 TGTGCCAGCAGTTTATCCTATCCCGACAGGGGTGCGAAGGGCTACACCTTC CASSLSYPDRGAKGYTF
. few TRBJ2-5 TRBV15 TGTGCCACCAGCAGAGATCCAGCAGAGACCCAGTACTTC CATSRDPAETQYF
TRBD2 . TRBJ2-7 TRBV7-9 TGTGCCAGCAGCTTAGATAGCGGGAATCGTTACGAGCAGTACTTC CASSLDSGNRYEQYF
. many TRBJ1-6 TRBV7-2 TGTGCCAGCAGCTCCGGTGTGTCCAATTCACCCCTCCACTTT CASSSGVSNSPLHF
. . TRBJ1-5 TRBV5-1 TGTGCCAGCAGCGCGGGCGATGACCAGCCCCAGCATTTT CASSAGDDQPQHF
TRBD1 . TRBJ2-2 TRBV5-1 TGCGCCAGCACCCGGGGGACAGGGGACACCGGGGAGCTGTTTTTT CASTRGTGDTGELFF
TRBD2 many TRBJ2-7 TRBV3-1 TGTGCCAGCAGCCATTTAGCGGGGGCTTACGAGCAGTACTTC CASSHLAGAYEQYF
. . TRBJ2-6 TRBV28 TGTGCCAGCAGTCCCCCTGGGGGCACTGGGGCCAACGTCCTGACTTTC CASSPPGGTGANVLTF
. . TRBJ1-2 TRBV30 TGTGCCTGGACCCCAGGTCCAGGGAGTCATGGCTACACCTTC CAWTPGPGSHGYTF
. . TRBJ2-5 TRBV5-1 TGCGCCAGCAGCTTGGCGGGTAGTCGGGAGACCCAGTACTTC CASSLAGSRETQYF
. few TRBJ1-2 TRBV6-5 TGTGCCAGCAGTTACGTTGGGGGTGGCTACACCTTC CASSYVGGGYTF
TRBD1 . TRBJ2-1 TRBV24-1 TGTGCCACCAGTGAAACGTACCGGACAGGCTTAAAGAATGAGCAGTTCTTC CATSETYRTGLKNEQFF
TRBD1 few TRBJ1-1 TRBV10-3 TGTGCCATCAGTGAGTTCCAGGGGGCGGAAGCTTTCTTT CAISEFQGAEAFF
TRBD2 . TRBJ2-7 TRBV15 TGTGCCACCAGCAGCATGACTAGCGGGATCAACGAGCAGTACTTC CATSSMTSGINEQYF
. . TRBJ2-7 TRBV12-3/TRBV12-4 TGTGCCAGCAGTCTCAGAAGCAATTACGAGCAGTACTTC CASSLRSNYEQYF
. . TRBJ1-1 TRBV4-1 TGTGCCAGCAGCCAAGTCATGAACACTGAAGCTTTCTTT CASSQVMNTEAFF
. few TRBJ1-1 TRBV12-2 TGTGCAAGTCGTCCTAACCGTACCTTGAACACTGAAGCTTTCTTT CASRPNRTLNTEAFF
. . TRBJ2-5 TRBV7-3 TGTGCCAGCAGTTCCACGGGGCAGTTCCAAGAGACCCAGTACTTC CASSSTGQFQETQYF
. many TRBJ2-5 TRBV12-3/TRBV12-4 TGTGCCAGCACTTTCGGAGAGACCCAGTACTTC CASTFGETQYF
. once TRBJ2-7 TRBV5-4 TGTGCCAGCAGCCCGCCTGGCGGTTCCTCCTACGAGCAGTACTTC CASSPPGGSSYEQYF
. . TRBJ2-1 TRBV9 TGTGCCAGCAGCGCAGGGACCGGCTCCTACAATGAGCAGTTCTTC CASSAGTGSYNEQFF
. few TRBJ1-3 TRBV12-3/TRBV12-4 TGTGCCAGCAGGTTGATGGGAAACACCATATATTTT CASRLMGNTIYF
. few TRBJ1-5 TRBV15 TGTGCCACCAGCAGAGACGGACAGAGCAATCAGCCCCAGCATTTT CATSRDGQSNQPQHF
. few TRBJ2-1 TRBV15 TGTGCCACCAGCAGAGATGTGGGGCCTCAAGCGGAGCAGTTCTTC CATSRDVGPQAEQFF
. few TRBJ1-5 TRBV6-2/TRBV6-3 TGTGCCAGCAGTTACTCGCGGATTAGCAATCAGCCCCAGCATTTT CASSYSRISNQPQHF
TRBD1 . TRBJ1-2 TRBV12-3/TRBV12-4 TGTGCCAGCAGTGACAGGGCTTCTAACTATGGCTACACCTTC CASSDRASNYGYTF
. few TRBJ2-3 TRBV29-1 TGCAGCGTTGGGCCAGGGACCACAGATACGCAGTATTTT CSVGPGTTDTQYF